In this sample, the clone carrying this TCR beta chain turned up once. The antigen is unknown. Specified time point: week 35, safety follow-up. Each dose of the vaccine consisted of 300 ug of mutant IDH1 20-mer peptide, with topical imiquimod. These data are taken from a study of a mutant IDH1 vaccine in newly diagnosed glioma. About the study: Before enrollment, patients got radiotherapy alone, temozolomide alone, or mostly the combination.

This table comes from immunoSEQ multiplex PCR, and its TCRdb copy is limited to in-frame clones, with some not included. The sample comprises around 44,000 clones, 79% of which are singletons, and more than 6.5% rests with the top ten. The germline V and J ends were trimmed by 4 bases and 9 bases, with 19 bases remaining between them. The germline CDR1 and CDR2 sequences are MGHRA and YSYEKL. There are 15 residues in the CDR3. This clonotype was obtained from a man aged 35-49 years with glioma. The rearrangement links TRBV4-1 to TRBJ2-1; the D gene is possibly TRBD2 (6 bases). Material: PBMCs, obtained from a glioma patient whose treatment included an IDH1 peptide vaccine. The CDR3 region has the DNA TGCGCCAGCAGCCCGCCGCTAGGAGGTAGCGGTGAGCAGTTCTTC. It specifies CASSPPLGGSGEQFF.